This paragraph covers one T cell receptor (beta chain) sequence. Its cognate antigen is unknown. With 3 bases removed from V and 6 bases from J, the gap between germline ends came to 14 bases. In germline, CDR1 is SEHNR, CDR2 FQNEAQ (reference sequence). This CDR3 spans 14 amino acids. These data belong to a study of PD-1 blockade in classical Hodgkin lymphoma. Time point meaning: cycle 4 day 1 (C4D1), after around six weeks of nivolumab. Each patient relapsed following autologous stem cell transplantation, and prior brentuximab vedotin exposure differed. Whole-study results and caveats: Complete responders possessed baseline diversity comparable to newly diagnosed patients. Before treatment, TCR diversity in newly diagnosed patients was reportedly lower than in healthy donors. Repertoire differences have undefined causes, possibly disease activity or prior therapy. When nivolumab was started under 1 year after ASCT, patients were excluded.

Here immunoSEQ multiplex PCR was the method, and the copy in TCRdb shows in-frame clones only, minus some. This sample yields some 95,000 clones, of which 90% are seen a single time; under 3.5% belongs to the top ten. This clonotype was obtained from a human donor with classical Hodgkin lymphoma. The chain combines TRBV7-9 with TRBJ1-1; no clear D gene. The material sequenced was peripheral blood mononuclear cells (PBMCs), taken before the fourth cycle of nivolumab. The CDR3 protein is CASSFVWEGSEAFF. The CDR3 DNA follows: TGTGCCAGCAGCTTCGTGTGGGAGGGCTCTGAAGCTTTCTTT.